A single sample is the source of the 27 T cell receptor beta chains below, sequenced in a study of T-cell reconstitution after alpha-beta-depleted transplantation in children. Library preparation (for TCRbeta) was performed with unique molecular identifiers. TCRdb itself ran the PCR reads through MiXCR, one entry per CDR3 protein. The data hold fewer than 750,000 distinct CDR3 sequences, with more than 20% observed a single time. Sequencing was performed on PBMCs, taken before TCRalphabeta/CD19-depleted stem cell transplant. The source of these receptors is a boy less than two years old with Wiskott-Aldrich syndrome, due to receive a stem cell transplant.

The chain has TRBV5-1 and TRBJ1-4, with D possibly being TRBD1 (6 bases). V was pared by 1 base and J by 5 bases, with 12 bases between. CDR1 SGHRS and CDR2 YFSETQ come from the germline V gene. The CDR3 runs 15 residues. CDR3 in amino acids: CASSLLGGTNEKLFF. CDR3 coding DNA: TGCGCCAGCAGCTTGTTGGGGGGCACAAATGAAAAACTGTTTTTT.

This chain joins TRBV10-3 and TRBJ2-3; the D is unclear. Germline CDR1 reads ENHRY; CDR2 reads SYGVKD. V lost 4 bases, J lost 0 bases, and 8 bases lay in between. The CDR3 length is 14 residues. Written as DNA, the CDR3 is TGTGCCATCAGTGCCAGCCTTAGCACAGATACGCAGTATTTT. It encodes CAISASLSTDTQYF.

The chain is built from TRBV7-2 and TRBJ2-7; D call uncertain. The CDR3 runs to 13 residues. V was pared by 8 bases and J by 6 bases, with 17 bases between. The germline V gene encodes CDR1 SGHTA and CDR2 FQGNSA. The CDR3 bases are TGTGCCAGCGCTAACGGGTTTACCTCCGAGCAGTACTTC. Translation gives CASANGFTSEQYF.

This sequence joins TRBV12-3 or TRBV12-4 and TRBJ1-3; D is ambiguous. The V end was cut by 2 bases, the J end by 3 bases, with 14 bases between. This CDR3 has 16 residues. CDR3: CASSLRDKIVGNTIYF. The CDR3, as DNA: TGTGCCAGCAGTTTACGTGACAAAATCGTTGGAAACACCATATATTTT.

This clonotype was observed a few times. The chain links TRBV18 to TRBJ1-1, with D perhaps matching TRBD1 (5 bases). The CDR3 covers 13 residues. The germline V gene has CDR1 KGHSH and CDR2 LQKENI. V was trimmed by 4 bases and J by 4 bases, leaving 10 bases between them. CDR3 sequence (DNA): TGTGCCAGCTCACGGACATTGACCACTGAAGCTTTCTTT. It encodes CASSRTLTTEAFF.

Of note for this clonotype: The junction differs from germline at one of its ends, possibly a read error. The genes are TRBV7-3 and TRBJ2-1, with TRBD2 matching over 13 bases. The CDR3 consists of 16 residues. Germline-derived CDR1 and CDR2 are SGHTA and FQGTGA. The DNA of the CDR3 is TGTGCCAGCAGCCTAACTAGCGGGAGGGCCTACAATGAGCAGTTCTTC. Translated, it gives CASSLTSGRAYNEQFF.

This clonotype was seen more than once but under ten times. The CDR3 protein is CASSQIGGVSNQPQHF. The CDR3 DNA follows: TGCGCCAGCAGCCAGATCGGGGGGGTTAGCAATCAGCCCCAGCATTTT. The chain links TRBV4-1 to TRBJ1-5; TRBD1 might be the D (5 bases). The CDR3 is made up of 16 amino acids. CDR1 and CDR2 (germline): MGHRA, YSYEKL. Between the trimmed V and J ends, which lost 3 bases and 0 bases, there was a span of 12 bases.

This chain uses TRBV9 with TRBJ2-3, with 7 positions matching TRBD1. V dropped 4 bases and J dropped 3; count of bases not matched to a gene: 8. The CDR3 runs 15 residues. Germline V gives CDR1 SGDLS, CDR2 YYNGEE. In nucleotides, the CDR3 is TGTGCCAGCAGCACCGAGGGGGCGAGAACAGATACGCAGTATTTT. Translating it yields CASSTEGARTDTQYF. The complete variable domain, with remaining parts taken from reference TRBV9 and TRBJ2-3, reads DSGVTQTPKHLITATGQRVTLRCSPRSGDLSVYWYQQSLDQGLQFLIQYYNGEERAKGNILERFSAQQFPDLHSELNLSSLELGDSALYFCASSTEGARTDTQYFGPGTRLTVL.

CDR3 residues: CASSWVGTSGYNEQFF. The DNA of the CDR3 is TGTGCCAGCAGCTGGGTGGGGACTAGCGGGTACAATGAGCAGTTCTTC. The genes are TRBV5-6 and TRBJ2-1; TRBD2 matches 12 bases. V dropped 3 bases and J dropped 4; count of bases not matched to a gene: 5. CDR1 is SGHDT, CDR2 YYEEEE, per germline. The CDR3 loop spans 16 amino acids.

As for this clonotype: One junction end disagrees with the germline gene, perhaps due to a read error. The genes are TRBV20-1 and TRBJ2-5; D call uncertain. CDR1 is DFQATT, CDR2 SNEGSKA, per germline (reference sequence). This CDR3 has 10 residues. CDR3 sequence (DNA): TGCAGTGCTAGTTTCCAGACCCAGTGCTTC. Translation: CSASFQTQCF.

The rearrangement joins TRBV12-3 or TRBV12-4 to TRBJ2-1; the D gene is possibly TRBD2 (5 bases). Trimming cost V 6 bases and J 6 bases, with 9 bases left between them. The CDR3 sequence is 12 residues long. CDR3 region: CASRLRGNEQFF. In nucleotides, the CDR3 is TGTGCCAGCAGACTACGGGGCAATGAGCAGTTCTTC.

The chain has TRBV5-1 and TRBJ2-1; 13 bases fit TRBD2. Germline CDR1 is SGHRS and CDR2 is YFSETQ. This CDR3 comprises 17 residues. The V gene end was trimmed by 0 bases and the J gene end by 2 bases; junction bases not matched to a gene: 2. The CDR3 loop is CASSLAGLAGAYNEQFF. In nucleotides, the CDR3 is TGCGCCAGCAGCTTGGCCGGACTAGCGGGAGCCTACAATGAGCAGTTCTTC.

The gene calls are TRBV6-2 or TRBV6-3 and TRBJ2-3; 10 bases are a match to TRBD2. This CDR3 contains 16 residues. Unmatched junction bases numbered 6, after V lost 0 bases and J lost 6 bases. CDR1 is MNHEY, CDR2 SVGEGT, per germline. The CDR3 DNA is TGTGCCAGCAGTTACTCCCCTAGCGGGAGCTCGGATACGCAGTATTTT. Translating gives CASSYSPSGSSDTQYF.

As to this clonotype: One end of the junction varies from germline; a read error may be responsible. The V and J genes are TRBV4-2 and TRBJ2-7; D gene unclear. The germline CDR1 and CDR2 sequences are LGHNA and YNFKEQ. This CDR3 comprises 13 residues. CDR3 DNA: TGTGCCAGCAGCCAAGGGGTGACCCGACTCCGTAACTTC. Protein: CASSQGVTRLRNF.

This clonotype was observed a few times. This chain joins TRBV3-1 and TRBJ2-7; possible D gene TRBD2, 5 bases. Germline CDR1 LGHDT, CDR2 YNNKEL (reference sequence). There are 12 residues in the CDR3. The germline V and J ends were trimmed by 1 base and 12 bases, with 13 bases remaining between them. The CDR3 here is CASSQALAQMYF. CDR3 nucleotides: TGTGCCAGCAGCCAAGCGCTAGCACAGATGTACTTC.

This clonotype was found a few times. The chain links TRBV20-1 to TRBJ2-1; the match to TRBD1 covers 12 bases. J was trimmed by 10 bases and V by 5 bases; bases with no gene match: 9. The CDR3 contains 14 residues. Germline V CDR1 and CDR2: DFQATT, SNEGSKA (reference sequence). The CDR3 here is CSAVRDRGPREQFF. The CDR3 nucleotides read TGCAGTGCTGTCCGGGACAGGGGGCCGAGGGAGCAGTTCTTC.

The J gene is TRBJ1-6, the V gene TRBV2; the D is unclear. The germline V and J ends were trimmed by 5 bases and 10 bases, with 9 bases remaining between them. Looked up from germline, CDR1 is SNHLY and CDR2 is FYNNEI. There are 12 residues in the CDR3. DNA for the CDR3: TGTGCCAGCAGTCGTTACCTGTCACCCCTCCACTTT. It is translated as CASSRYLSPLHF.

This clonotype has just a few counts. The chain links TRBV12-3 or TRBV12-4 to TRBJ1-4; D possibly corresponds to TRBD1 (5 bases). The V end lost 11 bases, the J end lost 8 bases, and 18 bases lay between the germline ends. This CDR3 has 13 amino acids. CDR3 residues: CASGAAPREKLFF. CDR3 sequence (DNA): TGTGCCTCCGGGGCGGCTCCACGAGAAAAACTGTTTTTT.

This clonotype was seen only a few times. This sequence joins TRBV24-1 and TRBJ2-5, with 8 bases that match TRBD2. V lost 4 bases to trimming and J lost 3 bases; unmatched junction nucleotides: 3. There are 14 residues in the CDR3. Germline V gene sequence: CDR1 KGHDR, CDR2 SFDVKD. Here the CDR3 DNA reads TGTGCCACCAGTGAAACAGCGGGAGAAGAGACCCAGTACTTC. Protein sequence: CATSETAGEETQYF.

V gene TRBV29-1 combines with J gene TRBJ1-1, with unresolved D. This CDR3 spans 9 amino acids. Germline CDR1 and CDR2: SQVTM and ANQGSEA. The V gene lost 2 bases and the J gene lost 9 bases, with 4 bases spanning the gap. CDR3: CSVENQAFF. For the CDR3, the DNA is TGCAGCGTTGAAAATCAAGCTTTCTTT.

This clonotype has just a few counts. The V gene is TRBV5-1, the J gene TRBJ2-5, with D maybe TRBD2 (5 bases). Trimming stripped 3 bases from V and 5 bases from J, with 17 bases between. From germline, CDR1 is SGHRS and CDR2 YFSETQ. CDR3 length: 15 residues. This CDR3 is CASSWAKEAEETQYF. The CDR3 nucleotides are TGCGCCAGCAGCTGGGCCAAGGAGGCCGAGGAGACCCAGTACTTC.

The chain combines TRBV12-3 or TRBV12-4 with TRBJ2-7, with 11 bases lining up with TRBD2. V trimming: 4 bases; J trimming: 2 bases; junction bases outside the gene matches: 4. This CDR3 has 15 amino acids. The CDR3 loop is CASSSGLAVAYEQYF. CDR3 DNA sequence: TGTGCCAGCAGTTCGGGACTAGCGGTCGCCTACGAGCAGTACTTC.

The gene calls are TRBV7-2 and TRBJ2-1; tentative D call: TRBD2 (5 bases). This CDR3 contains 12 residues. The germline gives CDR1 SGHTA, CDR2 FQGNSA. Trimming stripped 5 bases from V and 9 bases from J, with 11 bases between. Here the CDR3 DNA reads TGTGCCAGCAGCCCACTAGGGAGTGAGCAGTTCTTC. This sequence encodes CASSPLGSEQFF.

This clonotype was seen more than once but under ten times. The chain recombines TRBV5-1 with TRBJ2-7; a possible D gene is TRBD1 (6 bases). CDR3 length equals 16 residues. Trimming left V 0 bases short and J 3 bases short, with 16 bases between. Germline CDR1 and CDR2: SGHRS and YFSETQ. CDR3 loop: CASSLVSPTGGYEQYF. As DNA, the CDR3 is TGCGCCAGCAGCTTGGTTTCCCCGACAGGAGGCTACGAGCAGTACTTC. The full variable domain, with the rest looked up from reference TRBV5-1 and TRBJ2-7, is KAGVTQTPRYLIKTRGQQVTLSCSPISGHRSVSWYQQTPGQGLQFLFEYFSETQRNKGNFPGRFSGRQFSNSRSEMNVSTLELGDSALYLCASSLVSPTGGYEQYFGPGTRLTVT.

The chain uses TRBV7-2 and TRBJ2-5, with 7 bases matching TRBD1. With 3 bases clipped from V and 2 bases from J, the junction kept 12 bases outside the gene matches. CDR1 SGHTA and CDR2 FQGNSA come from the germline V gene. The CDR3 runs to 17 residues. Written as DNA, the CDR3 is TGTGCCAGCAGCTTGGGTAATCGGGACAGAGTACAAGAGACCCAGTACTTC. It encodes CASSLGNRDRVQETQYF.

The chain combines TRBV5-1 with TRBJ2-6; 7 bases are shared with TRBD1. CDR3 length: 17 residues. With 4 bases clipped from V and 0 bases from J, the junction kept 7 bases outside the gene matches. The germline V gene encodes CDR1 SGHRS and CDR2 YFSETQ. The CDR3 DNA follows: TGCGCCAGCAGCACCACGGGACAGCACTCTGGGGCCAACGTCCTGACTTTC. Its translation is CASSTTGQHSGANVLTF.

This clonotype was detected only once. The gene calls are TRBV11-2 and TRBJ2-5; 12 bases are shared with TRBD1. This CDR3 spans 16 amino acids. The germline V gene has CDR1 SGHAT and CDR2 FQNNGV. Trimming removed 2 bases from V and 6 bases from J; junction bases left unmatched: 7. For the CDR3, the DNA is TGTGCCAGCAGCTTATATCCGGGACAGGGGGCAAAGACCCAGTACTTC. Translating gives CASSLYPGQGAKTQYF.